One and the same sample provided the 21 T cell receptor beta chains below, sequenced in a study of HIV-infected patients and healthy controls. TCRdb called the 5' RACE reads again in MiXCR, with one record for every CDR3 protein. The sample lists approximately 67,000 distinct CDR3 sequences; about 16% were seen once. Sequences were obtained from CD4+ T cells from blood. The receptor source for this set is a human donor in good health.

This clonotype was picked up a small number of times. The V call is TRBV24-1, the J call TRBJ2-1, with D tentatively TRBD1 or TRBD2 (5 bases each). Germline V gene sequence: CDR1 KGHDR, CDR2 SFDVKD. V was trimmed by 6 bases and J by 6 bases, leaving 11 bases between them. This CDR3 region has 13 residues. CDR3 coding DNA: TGTGCCACCAGTTCGGCAGGGAGCAATGAGCAGTTCTTC. Its protein is CATSSAGSNEQFF.

This clonotype has a count of ten or more. The V and J genes are TRBV5-1 and TRBJ2-2; D gene ambiguous. Germline V gene sequence: CDR1 SGHRS, CDR2 YFSETQ. Trimming removed 7 bases from V and 6 bases from J, with 16 bases in between. The CDR3 sequence is 14 residues long. In DNA, the CDR3 is TGCGCCAGCGGGTCCGCAGAGGTTCCCGGGGAGCTGTTTTTT. This sequence encodes CASGSAEVPGELFF.

This chain joins TRBV6-5 and TRBJ2-1, with D possibly matching TRBD1 (5 bases). With 6 bases removed from V and 10 bases from J, the gap between germline ends came to 13 bases. CDR1 is MNHEY and CDR2 is SVGAGI in the germline V gene. This CDR3 has 12 amino acids. The chain's CDR3 is CASRSGRQEQFF. The CDR3 DNA follows: TGTGCCAGCAGGTCGGGTAGACAGGAGCAGTTCTTC.

The sample holds many counts of this clonotype. The chain's CDR3 is CSVQKTGKLLSSTIQETQYF. The CDR3, as DNA: TGCAGCGTACAAAAGACAGGGAAACTACTATCCAGCACCATCCAAGAGACCCAGTACTTC. This sequence joins TRBV29-1 and TRBJ2-5; 7 nucleotides align to TRBD1. Trimming cost V 6 bases and J 1 base; bases outside gene matches: 26. The CDR3 length is 20 residues. Germline V lookup: CDR1 SQVTM, CDR2 ANQGSEA.

The gene calls are TRBV7-6 and TRBJ2-7, with TRBD2 identical over 7 bases. This CDR3 spans 12 amino acids. The V gene end was trimmed by 5 bases and the J gene end by 3 bases; junction bases not matched to a gene: 1. From germline, CDR1 is SGHVS and CDR2 FNYEAQ. CDR3 in DNA: TGTGCCAGCAGCCAGCGGGGCTACGAGCAGTACTTC. Translation: CASSQRGYEQYF.

The rearrangement uses TRBV19 and TRBJ2-3; 9 bases agree with TRBD2. V shed 3 bases, J shed 4 bases, and the junction held 5 bases outside the gene matches. CDR3 size: 15 residues. Looked up from germline, CDR1 is LNHDA and CDR2 is SQIVND (reference sequence). CDR3 sequence: CASSIRSGSPDTQYF. In DNA form, the CDR3 reads TGTGCCAGTAGTATCCGTAGCGGGAGCCCAGATACGCAGTATTTT.

This clonotype was found a few times. The chain uses TRBV11-1 and TRBJ2-6; 8 nucleotides align to TRBD1. This CDR3 spans 17 amino acids. Germline V gives CDR1 SGHAT, CDR2 FQDESV (reference sequence). With V trimmed by 0 bases and J by 4 bases, 5 bases remained unmatched. Here the CDR3 reads CASSLAGQASGANVLTF. Written as DNA, the CDR3 is TGTGCCAGCAGCTTAGCGGGACAGGCATCCGGGGCCAACGTCCTGACTTTC.

This clonotype was recorded a few times. This chain uses TRBV18 with TRBJ2-1; 9 bases are shared with TRBD2. CDR1 is KGHSH, CDR2 LQKENI, per germline. V trimming: 3 bases; J trimming: 7 bases; junction bases outside the gene matches: 7. The CDR3 sequence is 15 residues long. In DNA form, the CDR3 reads TGTGCCAGCTCACCTGTGGCTAGCGGGGTGAATGAGCAGTTCTTC. It yields the protein CASSPVASGVNEQFF.

The chain carries TRBV20-1 and TRBJ2-3, with TRBD2 matching over 7 bases. Germline loops: CDR1 DFQATT, CDR2 SNEGSKA (reference sequence). V shed 1 base and J 2 bases; nucleotides not matched to a gene: 6. The CDR3 covers 15 residues. CDR3 nucleotide sequence: TGCAGTGCTAGAGTACTAGCGCGGGTCACAGATACGCAGTATTTT. Translation: CSARVLARVTDTQYF.

In its sample, this clonotype was seen many times. The chain joins TRBV7-3 to TRBJ1-1; a weak D match, TRBD1 (5 bases). This CDR3 comprises 14 residues. V lost 1 base and J 1 base, leaving 7 bases between the germline ends. Germline CDR1 reads SGHTA; CDR2 reads FQGTGA. CDR3 in amino acids: CASSLNGGNTEAFF. The CDR3 DNA is TGTGCCAGCAGCTTAAACGGGGGGAACACTGAAGCTTTCTTT.

The V call is TRBV7-2, the J call TRBJ1-4, with D possibly matching TRBD1 (6 bases). Germline V CDR1 and CDR2: SGHTA, FQGNSA. The CDR3 totals 14 residues. V lost 6 bases, J lost 5 bases, and 13 bases lay in between. The CDR3, as DNA: TGTGCCAGCAGTGATACAGGGTTGAATGAAAAACTGTTTTTT. This encodes CASSDTGLNEKLFF.

This clonotype was detected a few times. The V call is TRBV12-3 or TRBV12-4, the J call TRBJ1-1, with 7 bases lining up with TRBD1. The CDR3 has 17 amino acids. Trimming took 5 bases from V and 5 from J; bases not matched to a gene: 17. CDR3 residues: CASSRAGGGVGGTEAFF. The CDR3 DNA sequence: TGTGCCAGCAGTCGGGCCGGAGGGGGCGTCGGGGGGACTGAAGCTTTCTTT.

The chain couples TRBV19 to TRBJ2-1; TRBD2 matches 8 bases. J gave up 7 bases and V 0 bases, and 11 bases lay outside the gene matches. This CDR3 has 17 amino acids. In germline, CDR1 is LNHDA, CDR2 SQIVND (reference sequence). The CDR3 loop is CASSIDRSSGSKNEQFF. CDR3 nucleotides: TGTGCCAGTAGTATAGACAGGTCTAGCGGGTCAAAGAATGAGCAGTTCTTC.

CDR3 nucleotides: TGTGCCAGCAGCTTGGGGGGGCTCAGCGGGAGTTACAATGAGCAGTTCTTC. It yields the protein CASSLGGLSGSYNEQFF. The chain uses TRBV5-4 and TRBJ2-1; 8 bases align to TRBD2. The CDR3 runs to 17 residues. The germline V gene has CDR1 SGHNT and CDR2 YYREEE (reference sequence). V lost 0 bases, J lost 4 bases, and 9 bases stayed unmatched. The full variable domain, with the rest looked up from reference TRBV5-4 and TRBJ2-1, is ETGVTQSPTHLIKTRGQQVTLRCSSQSGHNTVSWYQQALGQGPQFIFQYYREEENGRGNFPPRFSGLQFPNYSSELNVNALELDDSALYLCASSLGGLSGSYNEQFFGPGTRLTVL.

This clonotype was counted at least ten times. The chain combines TRBV10-1 with TRBJ1-3, with D unclear. V dropped 3 bases and J dropped 5 bases, with 8 bases sitting between them. Germline values: CDR1 WNHNN, CDR2 SYGVQD (reference sequence). The CDR3 runs 13 residues. CDR3 nucleotide sequence: TGCGCCAGCAGTGACGTCCCGAGAAACACCATATATTTT. Residues: CASSDVPRNTIYF.

The V call is TRBV7-2, the J call TRBJ1-2; D may be TRBD1 (5 bases). This CDR3 has 15 amino acids. Deletions cut 0 bases from V and 2 bases from J, with 10 bases between. The V gene's germline CDR1 is SGHTA and CDR2 FQGNSA. This CDR3 reads CASSLAQGYNYGYTF. The CDR3 bases are TGTGCCAGCAGCTTAGCGCAGGGATACAACTATGGCTACACCTTC.

This clonotype was seen a handful of times. The genes are TRBV6-6 and TRBJ1-3; possibly TRBD1 for D (5 bases). In germline, CDR1 is MNHNY, CDR2 SVGAGI (reference sequence). Trimming took 2 bases from V and 0 from J, leaving 8 bases between them. This CDR3 spans 15 amino acids. This CDR3 reads CASSYGQGSGNTIYF. The CDR3 DNA follows: TGTGCCAGCAGTTACGGGCAGGGCTCTGGAAACACCATATATTTT.

The chain carries TRBV28 and TRBJ1-2; 12 nucleotides line up with TRBD1. This CDR3 region has 15 residues. Germline V CDR1 and CDR2: MDHEN, SYDVKM. V lost 2 bases, J lost 7 bases, and 5 bases stayed unmatched. The DNA of the CDR3 is TGTGCCAGCAGTTTAGTGGGACAGGGGGCGCTTGGCTACACCTTC. Its translation: CASSLVGQGALGYTF.

This clonotype has only a few counts. The chain has TRBV11-3 and TRBJ2-2; TRBD2 matches at 7 bases. This CDR3 comprises 15 residues. The V segment lost 1 base and the J segment 4 bases; nucleotides outside the gene matches: 3. Per the germline V gene, CDR1 is SGHNT and CDR2 is YENEEA. This CDR3 reads CASSLGGSGTGELFF. As DNA, the CDR3 is TGTGCCAGCAGCTTAGGCGGGAGCGGCACCGGGGAGCTGTTTTTT.

This clonotype was observed a handful of times. The chain couples TRBV7-9 to TRBJ2-1, with D perhaps assigned TRBD1 or TRBD2 (6 bases each). The germline V gene has CDR1 SEHNR and CDR2 FQNEAQ (reference sequence). The CDR3 consists of 14 residues. Trimming took off 0 bases at V and 5 bases at J, with 8 bases between the two ends. DNA for the CDR3: TGTGCCAGCAGCTTAGCAGGGGGGAACAATGAGCAGTTCTTC. Translating gives CASSLAGGNNEQFF.

The sample holds a few counts of this clonotype. The CDR3 here is CASSFQRGTDTQYF. For the CDR3, the DNA is TGTGCCAGCAGTTTTCAACGGGGCACAGATACGCAGTATTTT. The chain joins TRBV27 to TRBJ2-3; no clear D. Germline V CDR1 and CDR2: MNHEY, SMNVEV (reference sequence). With 3 bases removed from V and 1 base from J, the gap between germline ends came to 8 bases. This CDR3 has 14 amino acids.